Listed below are T cell receptor beta chains from one sample, sequenced in a study of shared clonotypes between healthy human individuals. Using immunoSEQ multiplex PCR, the repertoire was profiled, and TCRdb retains in-frame clones only, with some absent. Of about 2 million clones in the sample, approximately 95% were seen once. Sequencing was done on a sample of naive CD4+ T cells sorted from blood. Receptors originate from a man aged 18 to 30 in good health. CDR3s include the opening cysteine and the closing phenylalanine or tryptophan. The D gene is left open where the match is weak. For some rows the clone size is stated as once, few or many, or as a class when expanded; others skip it.

TGTGCCAGCACAAATAGCGGGAGGGCCGCAGATACGCAGTATTTT	CASTNSGRAADTQYF	TRBD2	once	TRBJ2-3	TRBV9
TGTGCCAGCAGCTCGCGAGGACAGACCTACGAGCAGTACTTC	CASSSRGQTYEQYF	-	-	TRBJ2-7	TRBV6-6
TGTGCCAGCGGGGACCGGTACTACGAGCAGTACTTC	CASGDRYYEQYF	-	-	TRBJ2-7	TRBV6-1
TGTGCCAGCAGCTTAGCAGGGGATAGCAATCAGCCCCAGCATTTT	CASSLAGDSNQPQHF	-	-	TRBJ1-5	TRBV7-2
TGTGCCAGCAGCTCGACTAGCGGGAGCACAGATACGCAGTATTTT	CASSSTSGSTDTQYF	TRBD2	-	TRBJ2-3	TRBV5-4
TGCGCCAGCAGCTTTGGGGGAGAATATGGCTACACCTTC	CASSFGGEYGYTF	-	-	TRBJ1-2	TRBV5-1
TGTGCCATCAGTGAGGCTCAGGGCTACGAGCAGTACTTC	CAISEAQGYEQYF	-	once	TRBJ2-7	TRBV10-3
TGTGCCAGCAGCTTAGTTGGGACAGGGGGCTTCTACGAGCAGTACTTC	CASSLVGTGGFYEQYF	TRBD1	once	TRBJ2-7	TRBV7-2
TGTGCCAGCAGTTTCGGTGGTACCTACGAGCAGTACTTC	CASSFGGTYEQYF	-	-	TRBJ2-7	TRBV27
TGTGCCAGCAGCGTAGATACGGGACGGGAGACCCAGTACTTC	CASSVDTGRETQYF	-	-	TRBJ2-5	TRBV9
TGCGCCAGCAGCCCTGGAGCCGCCTTTCCTGAAGCTTTCTTT	CASSPGAAFPEAFF	-	-	TRBJ1-1	TRBV5-1
TGTGCCAGCTCACCAGGTGCAGATACGCAGTATTTT	CASSPGADTQYF	-	few	TRBJ2-3	TRBV18
TGCGCCAGCAATATTTTCCGGGGACAGGGGACGTTAAGAGCTAACTATGGCTACACCTTC	CASNIFRGQGTLRANYGYTF	TRBD1	-	TRBJ1-2	TRBV10-1
TGTGCCAGCAGTCGCAGTCAAGAGACCCAGTACTTC	CASSRSQETQYF	-	-	TRBJ2-5	TRBV5-4
TGTGCCAGCAGCCGGGTAAGCGGAGAGACCCAGTACTTC	CASSRVSGETQYF	-	-	TRBJ2-5	TRBV9
TGTGCCAGCAGGGCACCGGGACAGGGGGCGCAAGGCTACACCTTC	CASRAPGQGAQGYTF	TRBD1	-	TRBJ1-2	TRBV27
TGTGCCAGCGGAAGGGGATCACCCCTCCACTTT	CASGRGSPLHF	-	-	TRBJ1-6	TRBV2
TGTGCCAGCAGCCGTCACGGGGCAGCTGGCGACCAAGAGACCCAGTACTTC	CASSRHGAAGDQETQYF	-	-	TRBJ2-5	TRBV11-2
TGTGCCAGCAGTGCTTTGACTAGCGGGCCCTACAATGAGCAGTTCTTC	CASSALTSGPYNEQFF	TRBD2	-	TRBJ2-1	TRBV25-1
TGTGCCAGCAGCTCGGGGTCAGGGGGCACAGGAAACACCATATATTTT	CASSSGSGGTGNTIYF	TRBD1	once	TRBJ1-3	TRBV7-9
TGTGCCAGCAGCCCCCCCCGGGGCAGGATCTATGGCTACACCTTC	CASSPPRGRIYGYTF	-	-	TRBJ1-2	TRBV5-6
TGTGCCAGCAGCTTAAGAGACTCCGTAGTCTACGAGCAGTACTTC	CASSLRDSVVYEQYF	-	-	TRBJ2-7	TRBV7-2
TGTGCCAGCAGTTCCCCGACAGGGTTAGGCACAGATACGCAGTATTTT	CASSSPTGLGTDTQYF	TRBD1	-	TRBJ2-3	TRBV6-5
TGTGCCAGCAGCTTAGGAGAGCGGGGGGTACAGTTCTTC	CASSLGERGVQFF	TRBD2	-	TRBJ2-1	TRBV11-3
TGCAGTGCTAGGATAACTGAAGCTTTCTTT	CSARITEAFF	-	-	TRBJ1-1	TRBV20-1
TGTGCCAGCTCACCAGGGACACCCCTGGGAAACTATGGCTACACCTTC	CASSPGTPLGNYGYTF	-	-	TRBJ1-2	TRBV18
TGTGCCAGCAGCGTGGCCCCCGGGGGTGGGTACGAGCAGTACTTC	CASSVAPGGGYEQYF	-	-	TRBJ2-7	TRBV9
TGTGCCAGCAGCTTGCAGGGGAACACCGGGGAGCTGTTTTTT	CASSLQGNTGELFF	-	few	TRBJ2-2	TRBV5-8
TGTGCCTGGAGTAGGGACAGGGGCATGGGACTAGCGCCGTACAATGAGCAGTTCTTC	CAWSRDRGMGLAPYNEQFF	-	-	TRBJ2-1	TRBV30
TGCAGCGTTTTCCCGACAGACGCCCACGAGCAGTACTTC	CSVFPTDAHEQYF	-	-	TRBJ2-7	TRBV29-1
TGCGCCAGCAGCTCAAACACAGGGTCAGGAGAGACCCAGTACTTC	CASSSNTGSGETQYF	-	once	TRBJ2-5	TRBV5-1
TGCGCCAGCAGCTTGGACTCGGCTAGCGGGAGGCGGAACACCGGGGAGCTGTTTTTT	CASSLDSASGRRNTGELFF	TRBD2	-	TRBJ2-2	TRBV5-1
TGCGCCAGCAGCGAGGAGGACAGAGACTCCTACGAGCAGTACTTC	CASSEEDRDSYEQYF	-	once	TRBJ2-7	TRBV4-1
TGTGCCAGCAGCTCCGCGGGCGGTAGCACAGATACGCAGTATTTT	CASSSAGGSTDTQYF	-	-	TRBJ2-3	TRBV7-8